The 18 T cell receptor beta chains presented below share a single source sample, sequenced in a study of a mutant IDH1 vaccine in newly diagnosed glioma. This table comes from immunoSEQ multiplex PCR, and its TCRdb copy is limited to in-frame clones, with some not included. The sample has 70,000 to 90,000 clones, around 85% seen once. Time point denoted: week 23, last vaccination. Topical imiquimod was applied with each vaccine dose, which held 300 ug of mutant IDH1 20-mer peptide. No cognate antigen is known for these TCRs. The specimen comprised PBMCs, sampled from a glioma patient whose treatment included an IDH1 peptide vaccine. The receptors derive from a man in his thirties or forties with glioma. Some clones in this sample may be carry-over from other donors' samples.

This clone appeared a few times. The chain is built from TRBV19 and TRBJ1-6; no firm D call. This CDR3 spans 15 amino acids. V shed 2 bases and J shed 6 bases, with 11 bases lying between them. CDR1 LNHDA and CDR2 SQIVND come from the germline V gene (reference sequence). CDR3 sequence: CASSITSGSNSPLHF. As DNA, the CDR3 is TGTGCCAGTAGTATAACGTCCGGGAGTAATTCACCCCTCCACTTT. The full variable domain, in which reference TRBV19 and TRBJ1-6 provide the parts outside the CDR3, is DGGITQSPKYLFRKEGQNVTLSCEQNLNHDAMYWYRQDPGQGLRLIYYSQIVNDFQKGDIAEGYSVSREKKESFPLTVTSAQKNPTAFYLCASSITSGSNSPLHFGNGTRLTVT.

The chain links TRBV6-1 to TRBJ2-7, with 7 bases matching TRBD2. The trim removed 2 bases at V and 2 bases at J, leaving 6 bases unmatched. This CDR3 region has 15 residues. From germline, CDR1 is MNHNS and CDR2 SASEGT. For the CDR3, the DNA is TGTGCCAGCAGTGAAACACTAGCGCGTACCTACGAGCAGTACTTC. This gives the protein CASSETLARTYEQYF.

The gene calls are TRBV10-3 and TRBJ2-3; TRBD1 matches 8 bases. CDR3 length equals 16 residues. Germline lookup yields CDR1 ENHRY and CDR2 SYGVKD. The trim removed 2 bases at V and 9 bases at J, leaving 13 bases unmatched. CDR3 nucleotides: TGTGCCATCAGTGAGGCGCGGGACAGGAGCACAGGGACGCAGTATTTT. Translation gives CAISEARDRSTGTQYF.

The chain joins TRBV7-8 to TRBJ1-1, with 7 bases identical to TRBD1. The length of the CDR3 is 16 residues. The trim removed 5 bases at V and 0 bases at J, leaving 9 bases unmatched. The V gene's germline CDR1 is SGHVS and CDR2 FQNEAQ. The CDR3 sequence is CASSPRRDSMNTEAFF. The CDR3 region has the DNA TGTGCCAGCAGCCCCCGTCGGGACAGCATGAACACTGAAGCTTTCTTT.

The chain links TRBV9 to TRBJ2-7; 10 bases are shared with TRBD2. The germline V gene has CDR1 SGDLS and CDR2 YYNGEE. CDR3 size: 15 residues. The J segment lost 0 bases and the V segment lost 6 bases, leaving 6 bases of the junction unmatched. Here the CDR3 reads CASTPSGGTSYEQYF. In DNA, the CDR3 is TGTGCCAGCACCCCTAGCGGGGGCACCTCCTACGAGCAGTACTTC.

The V and J genes are TRBV5-1 and TRBJ1-2; TRBD1 agrees at 7 bases. The germline V gene encodes CDR1 SGHRS and CDR2 YFSETQ. The CDR3 extends over 14 amino acids. V gave up 0 bases and J gave up 8 bases; unmatched junction bases: 7. DNA of the CDR3: TGCGCCAGCAGCTTGGGGGACAGACCGTTAGGCTACACCTTC. Encoded protein: CASSLGDRPLGYTF.

This chain connects TRBV27 to TRBJ1-4; 9 nucleotides match TRBD1. The junction had 4 bases not matched to a gene; V was cut back by 5 bases and J by 0 bases. The CDR3 spans 16 residues. Germline loops: CDR1 MNHEY, CDR2 SMNVEV (reference sequence). CDR3 bases: TGTGCCAGCAGTGGACGACAGGGGGCAACTAATGAAAAACTGTTTTTT. Residues: CASSGRQGATNEKLFF. Full variable domain (remainder filled in from reference TRBV27 and TRBJ1-4): EAQVTQNPRYLITVTGKKLTVTCSQNMNHEYMSWYRQDPGLGLRQIYYSMNVEVTDKGDVPEGYKVSRKEKRNFPLILESPSPNQTSLYFCASSGRQGATNEKLFFGSGTQLSVL.

This chain links TRBV2 with TRBJ1-4; D call uncertain. Trimming left V 2 bases short and J 1 base short, with 11 bases between. The CDR3 totals 16 residues. CDR1 and CDR2 from the germline V gene are SNHLY and FYNNEI. CDR3 nucleotide sequence: TGTGCCAGCAGTGAACTCGGGATACTAACTAATGAAAAACTGTTTTTT. Its protein product is CASSELGILTNEKLFF.

This clone has a single count. The rearrangement links TRBV9 to TRBJ2-7; D is possibly TRBD1 (5 bases). V was trimmed by 0 bases and J by 5 bases, leaving 21 bases between them. The CDR3 covers 17 residues. The germline CDR1 and CDR2 sequences are SGDLS and YYNGEE. CDR3 sequence: CASSVAPFIRGDNEQYF. CDR3 DNA sequence: TGTGCCAGCAGCGTAGCCCCGTTTATAAGGGGTGACAACGAGCAGTACTTC.

This clone turned up a few times. The chain has TRBV21-1 and TRBJ1-4; no DNA check was done on the table's D call, TRBD1. TRBV21-1 is designated a pseudogene. The CDR3 runs to 15 residues. CDR3 sequence (DNA): TGTGCCAGCAGCAAAGGGGGGCGGACATCAGAAAAACTGTTTTTT. As protein: CASSKGGRTSEKLFF.

A single count supports this clone. This chain links TRBV5-4 with TRBJ1-2; TRBD1 matches at 10 bases. The CDR3 sequence is 14 residues long. Germline V gene sequence: CDR1 SGHNT, CDR2 YYREEE (reference sequence). The ends lost 3 bases at V and 4 bases at J; junction bases unmatched: 3. The CDR3 protein is CASSSGTGVYGYTF. CDR3 DNA sequence: TGTGCCAGCAGCTCCGGGACAGGGGTCTATGGCTACACCTTC.

The chain combines TRBV4-1 with TRBJ2-7; no firm D call. The CDR3 contains 15 residues. Germline CDR1 is MGHRA and CDR2 is YSYEKL. The V and J ends lost 1 base and 2 bases respectively, with 12 bases between them. This CDR3 reads CASSQVGRFAYEQYF. CDR3 bases: TGCGCCAGCAGCCAAGTTGGGCGGTTCGCCTACGAGCAGTACTTC.

This chain connects TRBV5-6 to TRBJ2-3; D gene unclear. Germline CDR1 is SGHDT and CDR2 is YYEEEE. Trimming removed 3 bases at V and 5 bases at J, with 13 bases between. This CDR3 is 14 amino acids long. CDR3 DNA: TGTGCCAGCAGCTGGAACGTCGTAGAAGATACGCAGTATTTT. Its translation: CASSWNVVEDTQYF.

The chain has TRBV7-2 and TRBJ2-3; 7 positions agree with TRBD2. The V segment lost 5 bases and the J segment 7 bases; nucleotides outside the gene matches: 12. The germline CDR1 and CDR2 sequences are SGHTA and FQGNSA. The CDR3 runs 15 residues. The CDR3 sequence is CASSPTSGGGYTQYF. CDR3 bases: TGTGCCAGCAGCCCAACGTCCGGGGGAGGGTATACGCAGTATTTT.

A few counts support this clone. J is TRBJ1-4 and V is TRBV5-1; D remains unclear. The CDR3 loop spans 14 amino acids. Trimming left V 0 bases short and J 7 bases short, with 10 bases between. Germline values: CDR1 SGHRS, CDR2 YFSETQ. The CDR3 sequence is CASSLGSPPEKLFF. The CDR3 bases are TGCGCCAGCAGCTTGGGTAGTCCGCCTGAAAAACTGTTTTTT.

V is TRBV5-1 and J is TRBJ2-1; D is ambiguous. The CDR3 length is 13 residues. The V gene's germline CDR1 is SGHRS and CDR2 YFSETQ. The V and J ends lost 0 bases and 2 bases respectively, with 3 bases between them. CDR3 sequence reads: CASSLDPYNEQFF. In nucleotides, the CDR3 is TGCGCCAGCAGCTTGGACCCCTACAATGAGCAGTTCTTC. Drawing the rest from reference TRBV5-1 and TRBJ2-1, the complete variable domain is KAGVTQTPRYLIKTRGQQVTLSCSPISGHRSVSWYQQTPGQGLQFLFEYFSETQRNKGNFPGRFSGRQFSNSRSEMNVSTLELGDSALYLCASSLDPYNEQFFGPGTRLTVL.

This chain joins TRBV27 and TRBJ2-7; 10 bases are shared with TRBD2. V lost 2 bases, J lost 7 bases, and 14 bases stayed unmatched. This CDR3 has 17 amino acids. Germline V gene sequence: CDR1 MNHEY, CDR2 SMNVEV (reference sequence). This chain's CDR3 is CASSLETSGRSMGEQYF. The DNA of the CDR3 is TGTGCCAGCAGTTTAGAGACTAGCGGGCGCTCCATGGGAGAGCAGTACTTC.

This sequence joins TRBV19 and TRBJ1-1; D gene uncertain. Deletions cut 10 bases from V and 3 bases from J, with 12 bases between. The length of the CDR3 is 12 residues. CDR1 and CDR2 (germline): LNHDA, SQIVND (reference sequence). CDR3 protein: CATWRSYTEAFF. In nucleotides, the CDR3 is TGTGCCACCTGGAGGTCCTACACTGAAGCTTTCTTT.